One sample yielded the 15 T cell receptor beta chains listed below, sequenced in a study of T cells in Graves' hyperthyroidism and ophthalmopathy. The investigators amplified TCR beta CDR3 regions from RNA transcripts. RT-PCR in the first round (using the HTBI primer set) targeted the TCR CDR3. Using its own MiXCR run on the multiplex PCR reads, TCRdb lists one record per CDR3 protein. The data hold 450,000 to 600,000 distinct CDR3 sequences, with less than 20% observed a single time. The sequencing input was blood. These receptors were taken from a man aged 40-49 years with Graves' ophthalmopathy.

The chain has TRBV4-1 and TRBJ2-4; TRBD1 matches at 8 bases. The CDR3 consists of 14 residues. The germline V gene encodes CDR1 MGHRA and CDR2 YSYEKL. The V gene end was trimmed by 2 bases and the J gene end by 10 bases; junction bases not matched to a gene: 7. The CDR3 bases are TGCGCCAGCAGCCAAACTGGGACAGGCCAGATTCAGTACTTC. This encodes CASSQTGTGQIQYF.

This clonotype was counted at least ten times. The chain has TRBV5-1 and TRBJ1-1; D is perhaps TRBD1 (6 bases). Looked up from germline, CDR1 is SGHRS and CDR2 is YFSETQ. CDR3 length equals 16 residues. V lost 0 bases and J lost 1, with 13 bases in between. The CDR3 DNA sequence: TGCGCCAGCAGCTTGGGGGCAACAGGGTCGAACACTGAAGCTTTCTTT. This codes for CASSLGATGSNTEAFF.

V usage is TRBV5-1 and J usage is TRBJ2-3; the match to TRBD2 covers 15 bases. Trimming at V came to 0 bases and at J to 6 bases, leaving 5 bases not matched to a gene. The CDR3 runs to 17 residues. CDR1 and CDR2 (germline): SGHRS, YFSETQ. CDR3 nucleotides: TGCGCCAGCAGCTTGGTTGGACTAGCGGGGGGGCGTGATACGCAGTATTTT. It yields the protein CASSLVGLAGGRDTQYF.

The sample holds many counts of this clonotype. CDR3 nucleotides: TGTGCCAGCACAAAGACGGACGATAGCAATCAGCCCCAGCATTTT. It is translated as CASTKTDDSNQPQHF. V and J are TRBV9 and TRBJ1-5; no firm D call. Germline values: CDR1 SGDLS, CDR2 YYNGEE. There are 15 residues in the CDR3. V dropped 6 bases and J dropped 0 bases, with 13 bases sitting between them. Full variable domain (missing parts from reference TRBV9 and TRBJ1-5): DSGVTQTPKHLITATGQRVTLRCSPRSGDLSVYWYQQSLDQGLQFLIQYYNGEERAKGNILERFSAQQFPDLHSELNLSSLELGDSALYFCASTKTDDSNQPQHFGDGTRLSIL.

The J gene is TRBJ1-4, the V gene TRBV6-1, with 8 nucleotides matching TRBD1. V was pared by 10 bases and J by 7 bases, with 8 bases of the junction left unmatched. Germline assignment: CDR1 MNHNS and CDR2 SASEGT. There are 13 residues in the CDR3. CDR3 loop: CAITTGESEKLFF. The CDR3 coding sequence is TGTGCCATCACGACAGGGGAATCTGAAAAACTGTTTTTT.

This sequence joins TRBV7-2 and TRBJ2-5, with TRBD2 identical over 9 bases. Germline CDR1 and CDR2: SGHTA and FQGNSA. CDR3 length: 15 residues. J was trimmed by 4 bases and V by 3 bases; bases with no gene match: 6. CDR3 sequence: CASSFAGGLAETQYF. The CDR3 DNA follows: TGTGCCAGCAGCTTTGCGGGGGGGCTGGCAGAGACCCAGTACTTC.

The chain is built from TRBV11-3 and TRBJ2-5; tentatively, D is TRBD1 or TRBD2 (6 bases each). V lost 1 base to trimming and J lost 4 bases, with 13 bases between them. Germline V gene sequence: CDR1 SGHNT, CDR2 YENEEA. CDR3 size: 15 residues. The CDR3 reads CASSLGGAPLETQYF. CDR3 sequence (DNA): TGTGCCAGCAGCTTAGGGGGGGCCCCACTAGAGACCCAGTACTTC.

The sample holds a few counts of this clonotype. The chain joins TRBV19 to TRBJ1-2; 9 bases are a match to TRBD1. V lost 5 bases to trimming and J lost 4 bases; unmatched junction nucleotides: 8. Germline lookup yields CDR1 LNHDA and CDR2 SQIVND (reference sequence). The CDR3 is made up of 15 amino acids. In DNA form, the CDR3 reads TGTGCCAGTAGTGCCTACCGGGACAGGGTCTATGGCTACACCTTC. Translated, it gives CASSAYRDRVYGYTF. Variable domain in full (rest from reference TRBV19 and TRBJ1-2): DGGITQSPKYLFRKEGQNVTLSCEQNLNHDAMYWYRQDPGQGLRLIYYSQIVNDFQKGDIAEGYSVSREKKESFPLTVTSAQKNPTAFYLCASSAYRDRVYGYTFGSGTRLTVV.

Ten or more counts support this clonotype. The chain has TRBV6-1 and TRBJ2-1; D uncertain. The CDR3 loop spans 14 amino acids. The V end lost 1 base, the J end lost 8 bases, and 12 bases lay between the germline ends. Germline CDR1 MNHNS, CDR2 SASEGT. The CDR3 nucleotides are TGTGCCAGCAGTGAAGGACCGTCCCTCTATGAGCAGTTCTTC. Translated: CASSEGPSLYEQFF.

This clonotype occurred a few times. The chain is built from TRBV6-1 and TRBJ2-7; TRBD1 agrees at 10 bases. CDR1 is MNHNS, CDR2 SASEGT, per germline. J gave up 4 bases and V 6 bases, and 15 bases lay outside the gene matches. The CDR3 is 17 amino acids. CDR3 DNA sequence: TGTGCCAGCAGGGGCGAGGTGGGACAGGGGTTAACTTACGAGCAGTACTTC. Protein sequence: CASRGEVGQGLTYEQYF.

This clonotype occurred a few times. The chain couples TRBV19 to TRBJ1-5; TRBD1 matches at 8 bases. CDR3 length: 15 residues. CDR1 and CDR2 from the germline V gene are LNHDA and SQIVND (reference sequence). V lost 6 bases and J lost 1; bases outside the gene matches: 5. As DNA, the CDR3 is TGTGCCAGTAGCCCACAGGGGGAGAGCAATCAGCCCCAGCATTTT. This sequence encodes CASSPQGESNQPQHF.

The chain joins TRBV10-3 to TRBJ1-2; weak D call: TRBD1 (5 bases). This CDR3 has 14 amino acids. CDR1 is ENHRY and CDR2 is SYGVKD in the germline V gene. With 6 bases removed from V and 1 base from J, the gap between germline ends came to 12 bases. The CDR3 DNA reads TGTGCCATCAGCCGGGACGGCAATAACTATGGCTACACCTTC. It specifies CAISRDGNNYGYTF.

The CDR3, as DNA: TGTGCCATCAGTAATGTACCCTACGAGCAGTACTTC. Amino acids: CAISNVPYEQYF. The chain is built from TRBV10-3 and TRBJ2-7; D remains unclear. Germline loops: CDR1 ENHRY, CDR2 SYGVKD. Deletions cut 5 bases from V and 2 bases from J, with 7 bases between. This CDR3 has 12 amino acids.

This clonotype was picked up a small number of times. V is TRBV9 and J is TRBJ2-3; D gene ambiguous. CDR1 and CDR2 from the germline V gene are SGDLS and YYNGEE. Trimming took 0 bases from V and 0 from J, leaving 8 bases between them. CDR3 length equals 15 residues. The CDR3 coding sequence is TGTGCCAGCAGCGTAGGGGTCGGGAGCACAGATACGCAGTATTTT. This encodes CASSVGVGSTDTQYF.

This clonotype appeared many times. The chain carries TRBV2 and TRBJ2-2, with D possibly TRBD2 on 6 matching bases. The CDR3 has 13 amino acids. Germline CDR1 SNHLY, CDR2 FYNNEI. V was pared by 8 bases and J by 4 bases, with 11 bases between. The CDR3 DNA sequence: TGTGCCAGCGGGGGGAGGCTCACCGGGGAGCTGTTTTTT. This codes for CASGGRLTGELFF.